This T cell receptor beta chain derives from a study of shared T cell receptors in the human thymus. In germline, CDR1 is SGHKS, CDR2 YYEKEE (reference sequence). The CDR3 has 11 amino acids. Trimming stripped 0 bases from V and 11 bases from J, with 8 bases between. Repertoires were generated with immunoSEQ multiplex PCR, while TCRdb's copy carries only in-frame clones and drops some. The sample holds about 730,000 clones, roughly 88% seen once. The same sample was also used in a study of human thymus T cells. That study adds: Resected material from corrective heart surgery provided the thymus tissue analysed. What related research reported was that thymic repertoires overlapped highly among unrelated individuals.

Sequencing was carried out using thymocytes. This TCR was sampled from a girl in the first two years of life with a congenital heart defect. V is TRBV5-5 and J is TRBJ1-2; the D is unclear. CDR3 bases: TGTGCCAGCAGCTTGGTCGGAGGGTACACCTTC. It translates to CASSLVGGYTF.